The present TCR beta chain was sequenced within a study of cytomegalovirus exposure and HLA in healthy donors. General study findings and limits: Both high specificity and high sensitivity reportedly marked the classifier's diagnosis of cytomegalovirus status. Later, an analysis found that TCR clusters from the first cohort tended to co-occur in the 120 validation repertoires. Usually a TCR sequence was rare, but some public TCRs were found in many donors.

V dropped 5 bases and J dropped 0; count of bases not matched to a gene: 4. CDR1 is MDHEN, CDR2 SYDVKM, per germline. The CDR3 extends over 16 amino acids. Sequencing used immunoSEQ multiplex PCR; TCRdb keeps in-frame clones, though not all of them. The data show 150,000 to 200,000 clones, around 92% seen once. Notes on this clone: What it binds is not known.

Material: PBMCs. The receptor was isolated from a man in his late teens or twenties in good health and CMV-seropositive. The chain recombines TRBV28 with TRBJ2-7; 13 bases agree with TRBD2. CDR3 DNA sequence: TGTGCCAGCAGTCCTGGGACTAGCGGGGACTCCTACGAGCAGTACTTC. This encodes CASSPGTSGDSYEQYF.